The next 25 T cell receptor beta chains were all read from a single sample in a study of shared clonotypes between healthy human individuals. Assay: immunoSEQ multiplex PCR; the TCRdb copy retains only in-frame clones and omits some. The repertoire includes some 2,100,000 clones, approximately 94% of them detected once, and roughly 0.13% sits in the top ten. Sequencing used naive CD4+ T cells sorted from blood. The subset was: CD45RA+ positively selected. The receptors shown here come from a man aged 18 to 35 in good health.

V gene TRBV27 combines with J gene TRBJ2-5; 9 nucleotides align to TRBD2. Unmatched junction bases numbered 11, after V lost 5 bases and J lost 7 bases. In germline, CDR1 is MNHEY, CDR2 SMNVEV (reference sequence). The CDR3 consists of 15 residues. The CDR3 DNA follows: TGTGCCAGCAGTCTCCTAGCGGGACCGCTCGGGACCCAGTACTTC. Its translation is CASSLLAGPLGTQYF.

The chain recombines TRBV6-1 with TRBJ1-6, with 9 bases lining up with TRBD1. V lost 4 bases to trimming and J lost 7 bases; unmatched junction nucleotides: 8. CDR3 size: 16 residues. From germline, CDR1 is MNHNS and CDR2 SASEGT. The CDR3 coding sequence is TGTGCCAGCAGTGCCCGAGCGGGACAGGGCAATTCACCCCTCCACTTT. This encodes CASSARAGQGNSPLHF.

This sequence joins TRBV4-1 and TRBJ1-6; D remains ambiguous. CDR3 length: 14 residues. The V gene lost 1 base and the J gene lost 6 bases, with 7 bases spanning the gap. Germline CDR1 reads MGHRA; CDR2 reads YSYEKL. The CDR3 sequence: CASSQGHLNSPLHF. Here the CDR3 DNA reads TGCGCCAGCAGCCAAGGACACCTTAATTCACCCCTCCACTTT.

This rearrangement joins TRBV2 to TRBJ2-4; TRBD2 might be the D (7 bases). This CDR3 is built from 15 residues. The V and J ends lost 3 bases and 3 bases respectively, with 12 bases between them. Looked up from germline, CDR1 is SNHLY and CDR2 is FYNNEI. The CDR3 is CASSEGGQGKNIQYF. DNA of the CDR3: TGTGCCAGCAGTGAGGGGGGGCAGGGCAAAAACATTCAGTACTTC.

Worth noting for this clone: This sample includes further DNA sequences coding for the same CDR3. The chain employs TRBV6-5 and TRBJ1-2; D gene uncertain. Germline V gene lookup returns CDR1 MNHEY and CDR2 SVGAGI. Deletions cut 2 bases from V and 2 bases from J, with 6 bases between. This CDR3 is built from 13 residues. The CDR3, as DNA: TGTGCCAGCAGTTACGGAAGAAACTATGGCTACACCTTC. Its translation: CASSYGRNYGYTF.

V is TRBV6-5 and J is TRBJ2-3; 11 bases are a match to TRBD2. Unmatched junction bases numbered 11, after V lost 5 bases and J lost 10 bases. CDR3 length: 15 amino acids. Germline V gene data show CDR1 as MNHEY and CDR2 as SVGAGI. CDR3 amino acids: CASSKGTSGMIAQYF. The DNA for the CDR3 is TGTGCCAGCAGTAAGGGGACTAGCGGCATGATTGCGCAGTATTTT.

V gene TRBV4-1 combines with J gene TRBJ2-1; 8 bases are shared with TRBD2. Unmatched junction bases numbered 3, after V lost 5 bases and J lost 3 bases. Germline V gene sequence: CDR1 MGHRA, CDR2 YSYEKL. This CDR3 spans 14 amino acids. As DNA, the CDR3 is TGCGCCAGCAGCTCCGGGACTAGCTACAATGAGCAGTTCTTC. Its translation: CASSSGTSYNEQFF.

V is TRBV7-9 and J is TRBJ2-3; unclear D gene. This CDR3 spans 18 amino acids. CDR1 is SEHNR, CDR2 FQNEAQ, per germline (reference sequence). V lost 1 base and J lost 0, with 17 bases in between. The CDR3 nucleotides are TGTGCCAGCAGCTTAGTACCCCCGTTGGGCGGCAGCACAGATACGCAGTATTTT. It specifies CASSLVPPLGGSTDTQYF.

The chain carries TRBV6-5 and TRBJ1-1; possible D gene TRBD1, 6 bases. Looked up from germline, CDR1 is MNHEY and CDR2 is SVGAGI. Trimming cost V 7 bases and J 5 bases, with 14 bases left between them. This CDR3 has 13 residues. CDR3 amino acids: CASTKGHTTEAFF. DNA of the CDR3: TGTGCCAGCACTAAGGGACATACTACTGAAGCTTTCTTT.

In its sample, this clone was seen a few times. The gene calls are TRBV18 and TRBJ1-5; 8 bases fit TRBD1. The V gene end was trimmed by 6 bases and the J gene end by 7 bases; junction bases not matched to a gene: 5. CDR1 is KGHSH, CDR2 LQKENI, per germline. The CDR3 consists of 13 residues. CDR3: CASSRTGSQPQHF. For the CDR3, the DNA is TGTGCCAGCTCCCGGACAGGGAGCCAGCCCCAGCATTTT.

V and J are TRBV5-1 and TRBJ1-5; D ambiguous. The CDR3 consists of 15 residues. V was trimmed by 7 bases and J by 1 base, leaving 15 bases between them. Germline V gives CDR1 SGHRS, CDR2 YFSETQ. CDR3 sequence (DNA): TGCGCCAGCCGACAAACTCCAGGAAGCAATCAGCCCCAGCATTTT. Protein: CASRQTPGSNQPQHF.

CDR3 in DNA: TGTGCCAGCAGTGGCTCCCCGAACACCGGGGAGCTGTTTTTT. It is translated as CASSGSPNTGELFF. The rearrangement links TRBV2 to TRBJ2-2; D gene unclear. Looked up from germline, CDR1 is SNHLY and CDR2 is FYNNEI. The V end lost 4 bases, the J end lost 0 bases, and 6 bases lay between the germline ends. The CDR3 is 14 amino acids.

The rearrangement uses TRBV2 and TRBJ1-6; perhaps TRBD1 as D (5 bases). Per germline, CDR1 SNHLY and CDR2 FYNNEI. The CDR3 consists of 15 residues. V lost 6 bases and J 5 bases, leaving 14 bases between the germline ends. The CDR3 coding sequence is TGTGCCAGCAGCCGGGACGGTACTAATAATTCACCCCTCCACTTT. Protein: CASSRDGTNNSPLHF.

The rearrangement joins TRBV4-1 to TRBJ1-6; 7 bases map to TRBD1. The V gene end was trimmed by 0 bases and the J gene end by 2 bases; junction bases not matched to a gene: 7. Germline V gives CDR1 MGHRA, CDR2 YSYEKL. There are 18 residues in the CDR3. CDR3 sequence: CASSQEETGSTYNSPLHF. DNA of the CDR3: TGCGCCAGCAGCCAAGAGGAGACAGGGAGCACCTATAATTCACCCCTCCACTTT.

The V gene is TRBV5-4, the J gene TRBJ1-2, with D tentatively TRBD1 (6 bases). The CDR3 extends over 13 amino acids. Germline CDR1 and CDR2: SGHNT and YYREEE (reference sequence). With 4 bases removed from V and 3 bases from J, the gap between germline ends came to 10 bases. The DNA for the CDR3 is TGTGCCAGCAGCGGCTACAGGGACTATGGCTACACCTTC. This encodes CASSGYRDYGYTF.

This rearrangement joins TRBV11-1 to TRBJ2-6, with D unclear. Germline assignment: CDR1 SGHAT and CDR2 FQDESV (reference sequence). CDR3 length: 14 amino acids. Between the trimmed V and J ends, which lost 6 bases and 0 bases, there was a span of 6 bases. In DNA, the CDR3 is TGTGCCAGCAGTGAGAGCTCTGGGGCCAACGTCCTGACTTTC. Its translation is CASSESSGANVLTF.

The CDR3 sequence: CASSVSGGLNTGELFF. DNA for the CDR3: TGTGCCAGCAGCGTAAGCGGGGGGCTGAACACCGGGGAGCTGTTTTTT. The chain combines TRBV7-9 with TRBJ2-2; 9 nucleotides match TRBD2. V lost 5 bases and J lost 1; bases outside the gene matches: 5. CDR3 length equals 16 residues. The germline gives CDR1 SEHNR, CDR2 FQNEAQ (reference sequence).

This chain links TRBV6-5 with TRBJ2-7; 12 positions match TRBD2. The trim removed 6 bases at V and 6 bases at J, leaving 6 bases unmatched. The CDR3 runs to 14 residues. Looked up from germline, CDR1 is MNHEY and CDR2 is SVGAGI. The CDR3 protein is CASSWGLAGPEQYF. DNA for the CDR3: TGTGCCAGCAGCTGGGGACTAGCGGGTCCCGAGCAGTACTTC.

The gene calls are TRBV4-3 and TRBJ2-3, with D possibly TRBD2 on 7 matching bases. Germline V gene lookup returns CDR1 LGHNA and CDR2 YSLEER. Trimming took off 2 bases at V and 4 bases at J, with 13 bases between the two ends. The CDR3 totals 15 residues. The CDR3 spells CASSQMGGASDTQYF. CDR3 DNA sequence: TGCGCCAGCAGCCAAATGGGGGGGGCTTCAGATACGCAGTATTTT.

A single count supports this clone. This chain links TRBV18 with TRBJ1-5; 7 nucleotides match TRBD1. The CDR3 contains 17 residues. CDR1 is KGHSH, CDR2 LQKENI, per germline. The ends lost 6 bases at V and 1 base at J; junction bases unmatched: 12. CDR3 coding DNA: TGTGCCAGCTCCCCGGCGGCCTCACAGGGGAGCAATCAGCCCCAGCATTTT. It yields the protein CASSPAASQGSNQPQHF.

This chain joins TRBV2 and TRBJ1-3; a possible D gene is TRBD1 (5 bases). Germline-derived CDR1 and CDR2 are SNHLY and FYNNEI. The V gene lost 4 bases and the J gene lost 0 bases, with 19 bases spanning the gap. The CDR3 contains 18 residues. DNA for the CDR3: TGTGCCAGCAGTGCGACGGTCCCGGGACGGAACTCTGGAAACACCATATATTTT. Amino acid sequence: CASSATVPGRNSGNTIYF.

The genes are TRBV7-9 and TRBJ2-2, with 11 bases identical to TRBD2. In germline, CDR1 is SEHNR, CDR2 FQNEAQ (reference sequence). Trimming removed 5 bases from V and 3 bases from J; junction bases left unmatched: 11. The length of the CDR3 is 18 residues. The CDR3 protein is CASSQRSTSGGHTGELFF. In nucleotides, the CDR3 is TGTGCCAGCAGCCAGAGGTCTACTAGCGGGGGCCACACCGGGGAGCTGTTTTTT. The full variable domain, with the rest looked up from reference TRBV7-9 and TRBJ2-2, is DTGVSQNPRHKITKRGQNVTFRCDPISEHNRLYWYRQTLGQGPEFLTYFQNEAQLEKSRLLSDRFSAERPKGSFSTLEIQRTEQGDSAMYLCASSQRSTSGGHTGELFFGEGSRLTVL.

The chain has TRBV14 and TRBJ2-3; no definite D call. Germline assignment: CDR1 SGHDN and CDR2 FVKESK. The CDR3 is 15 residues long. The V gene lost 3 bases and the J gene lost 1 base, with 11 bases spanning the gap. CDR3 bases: TGTGCCAGCAGCCAGGGTCTTCGCGGCACAGATACGCAGTATTTT. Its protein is CASSQGLRGTDTQYF.

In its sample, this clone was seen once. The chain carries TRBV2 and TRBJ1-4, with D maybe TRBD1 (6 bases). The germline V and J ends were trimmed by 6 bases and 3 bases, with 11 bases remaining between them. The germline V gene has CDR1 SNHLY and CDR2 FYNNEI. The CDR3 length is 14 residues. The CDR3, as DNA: TGTGCCAGCAGCCTCAGGGGTGCTAATGAAAAACTGTTTTTT. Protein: CASSLRGANEKLFF.

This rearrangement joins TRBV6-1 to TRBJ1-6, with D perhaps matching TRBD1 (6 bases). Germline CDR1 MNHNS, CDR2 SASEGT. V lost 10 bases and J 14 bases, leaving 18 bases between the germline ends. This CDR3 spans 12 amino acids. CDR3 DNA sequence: TGTGCCACCAGACAGGTGCAAAGGTCCCTCCACTTT. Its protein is CATRQVQRSLHF.